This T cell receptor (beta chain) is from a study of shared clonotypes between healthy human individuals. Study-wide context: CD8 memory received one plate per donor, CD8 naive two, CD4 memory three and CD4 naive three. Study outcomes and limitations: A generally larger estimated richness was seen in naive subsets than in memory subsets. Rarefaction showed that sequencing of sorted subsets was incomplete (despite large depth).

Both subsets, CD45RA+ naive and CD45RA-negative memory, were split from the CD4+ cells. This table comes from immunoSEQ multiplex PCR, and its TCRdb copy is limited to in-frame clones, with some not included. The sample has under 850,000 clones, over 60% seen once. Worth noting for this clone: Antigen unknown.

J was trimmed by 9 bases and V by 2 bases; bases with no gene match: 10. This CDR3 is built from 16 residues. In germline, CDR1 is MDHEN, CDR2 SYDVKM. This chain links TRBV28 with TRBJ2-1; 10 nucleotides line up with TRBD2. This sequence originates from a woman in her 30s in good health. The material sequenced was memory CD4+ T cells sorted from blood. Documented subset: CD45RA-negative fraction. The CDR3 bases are TGTGCCAGCAGTTTACTTTCCGGGACTAGCGAAGGTGAGCAGTTCTTC. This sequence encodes CASSLLSGTSEGEQFF.